The rows below give T cell receptor beta chains drawn from one sample of a study of blood T cell repertoires in COVID-19. The method was immunoSEQ multiplex PCR; TCRdb's version includes in-frame clones alone and lacks a portion of them. This sample carries fewer than 200,000 clones, approximately 92% of them seen once, and the ten largest clones take 0.5% to 0.6%. Source material: peripheral blood. Receptor source: a man aged 50 to 60 with acute or convalescent COVID-19. CDR3s include the opening cysteine and the closing phenylalanine or tryptophan. The D gene is left open where the match is weak. A row's size may be missing; if present it is once, few, many or a size class.

j_call clone_size d_call v_call cdr3_nt cdr3_aa
TRBJ2-7 . . TRBV2 TGTGCCAGCAGCCCTGGAGGGGATGAGCAGTACTTC CASSPGGDEQYF
TRBJ1-5 . TRBD1 TRBV19 TGTGCCAGTAGTTCAAGACAGGGGGGTCTTTATAGCAATCAGCCCCAGCATTTT CASSSRQGGLYSNQPQHF
TRBJ1-6 . TRBD1 TRBV6-1 TGTGCCAGCAGTGAAACAGGGGAAGGTTCACCCCTCCACTTT CASSETGEGSPLHF
TRBJ2-1 . . TRBV6-2/TRBV6-3 TGTGCCAGCAGTCATCGAGGCAATGAGCAGTTCTTC CASSHRGNEQFF
TRBJ2-1 . TRBD1 TRBV18 TGTGCCAGCTCACGTGGACAGGGATATTCCTACAATGAGCAGTTCTTC CASSRGQGYSYNEQFF
TRBJ2-7 . . TRBV27 TGTGCCAGCAGTTTAGATTCCCAAGGGACAACCTACGAGCAGTACTTC CASSLDSQGTTYEQYF
TRBJ2-4 . . TRBV5-5 TGTGCCAGCAGCTTGGTATTGGCAGGGCTAGCCAAAAACATTCAGTACTTC CASSLVLAGLAKNIQYF
TRBJ2-2 . TRBD2 TRBV19 TGTGCCAGTAGCTCCGGGACTAGCACCGGGGAGCTGTTTTTT CASSSGTSTGELFF
TRBJ2-1 . TRBD2 TRBV11-2 TGTGCCAGCAGCTTCCATAGCGGGAGTGGCTCCTACAATGAGCAGTTCTTC CASSFHSGSGSYNEQFF
TRBJ1-4 . . TRBV5-1 TGCGCCAGCAGCCGAAGGGGAAATGAAAAACTGTTTTTT CASSRRGNEKLFF
TRBJ2-7 . . TRBV2 TGTGCCAGCAGTGACCCCACAGAATCCTACGAGCAGTACTTC CASSDPTESYEQYF
TRBJ1-2 . . TRBV7-9 TGTGCCAGCAGCCCTAGGGGTGGCTACACCTTC CASSPRGGYTF
TRBJ2-3 . . TRBV14 TGTGCCAGCAGCCGTAGCAGGGTGGATACGCAGTATTTT CASSRSRVDTQYF
TRBJ1-3 . . TRBV7-3 TGTGCCAGCAGCTTAACGAGCTCTGGAAACACCATATATTTT CASSLTSSGNTIYF
TRBJ2-1 . TRBD2 TRBV29-1 TGCAGCGTTGAAGGACTAGCGGGAGGGTATGAGCAGTTCTTC CSVEGLAGGYEQFF
TRBJ2-7 . TRBD2 TRBV2 TGTGCCAGCAGAGCGGGAGAGCAGTACTTC CASRAGEQYF
TRBJ2-5 . . TRBV28 TGTGCCAGCAGTTTATGGGCAGATTCCCAAGAGACCCAGTACTTC CASSLWADSQETQYF
TRBJ1-1 few . TRBV6-5 TGTGCCAGCAGCCGGTGGCGGGCGAACACTGAAGCTTTCTTT CASSRWRANTEAFF
TRBJ1-1 . . TRBV29-1 TGCAGCGCACAGGGTCTAGATGGCACTGAAGCTTTCTTT CSAQGLDGTEAFF
TRBJ1-6 . . TRBV30 TGTGCCTGGAGGGTACAGGGACGATTGTATAATTCACCCCTCCACTTT CAWRVQGRLYNSPLHF
TRBJ2-7 . . TRBV7-8 TGTGCCAGCAGCTTACCGGGCTACGAGCAGTACTTC CASSLPGYEQYF
TRBJ2-3 . TRBD1 TRBV28 TGTGCCAGCAGTTCAAGGGGGCTCACAGATACGCAGTATTTT CASSSRGLTDTQYF
TRBJ1-2 . TRBD1 TRBV28 TGTGCCAGCAAGGACAGGGTCTATGGCTACACCTTC CASKDRVYGYTF
TRBJ2-7 . TRBD2 TRBV11-2 TGTGCCAGCAGCTTAGCTCTAGCGGGACGATCTCTCGAGCAGTACTTC CASSLALAGRSLEQYF
TRBJ1-2 . TRBD1 TRBV3-1/TRBV3-2 TGTGCCAGCACCCCGACAGGGCTTAACTATGGCTACACCTTC CASTPTGLNYGYTF
TRBJ1-6 once TRBD1 TRBV19 TGTGCCAGTACCCCAATACAGGGGGGTTCACCCCTCCACTTT CASTPIQGGSPLHF
TRBJ1-5 . . TRBV4-1 TGCGCCAGCAGCCAAGATGGGCATTCAAGTCAGCCCCAGCATTTT CASSQDGHSSQPQHF
TRBJ1-6 . . TRBV25-1 TGTGCCAGCAGTGAATATAGCGGTGGGAGTTCACCCCTCCACTTT CASSEYSGGSSPLHF
TRBJ2-1 . TRBD1 TRBV7-3 TGTGCCAGCAGCTTAACCGGACAGGTAAACAATGAGCAGTTCTTC CASSLTGQVNNEQFF
TRBJ2-1 . TRBD2 TRBV28 TGTGCCAGCAGTGGGGGGGGTCGGAAGAAGTTCTTC CASSGGGRKKFF
TRBJ1-5 once TRBD1 TRBV6-5 TGTGCCAGCAGTATAGACAGGGGCCGGGGTCAGCCCCAGCATTTT CASSIDRGRGQPQHF
TRBJ1-2 . . TRBV18 TGTGCCAGCTCACCACCGCGGCTTCTGGGCTACACCTTC CASSPPRLLGYTF
TRBJ2-2 . TRBD2 TRBV7-3 TGTGCCAGCAGCTCCTTAGCGGGGGGGATCCCCGGGGAGCTGTTTTTT CASSSLAGGIPGELFF
TRBJ2-7 . . TRBV12-3/TRBV12-4 TGTGCCAGCAGGGACAGTTACGAGCAGTACTTC CASRDSYEQYF
TRBJ1-2 . . TRBV3-1/TRBV3-2 TGTGCCAGCAGCCAAGACCGGGGGGAATTCTATGGCTACACCTTC CASSQDRGEFYGYTF
TRBJ1-6 . . TRBV15 TGTGCCACCAGCCGCGGGAAAGCTAATTCACCCCTCCACTTT CATSRGKANSPLHF
TRBJ1-1 once . TRBV5-1 TGCGCCAGCAGCTTTGCACCGCGCACTGAAGCTTTCTTT CASSFAPRTEAFF
TRBJ1-2 . TRBD1 TRBV5-1 TGCGCCAGCAGCCCTGGAGGGACAGCTAACTATGGCTACACCTTC CASSPGGTANYGYTF
TRBJ1-4 . TRBD1 TRBV24-1 TGTGCCACCAGTTACAGGGGGCGTGAAAAACTGTTTTTT CATSYRGREKLFF
TRBJ2-3 few TRBD1 TRBV7-3 TGTGCCAGCAGCTTACAGGGGGCCCGCACAGATACGCAGTATTTT CASSLQGARTDTQYF
TRBJ1-5 . . TRBV7-8 TGTGCCAGCAGCCTGACGGAGAATCAGCCCCAGCATTTT CASSLTENQPQHF
TRBJ1-1 . . TRBV5-6 TGTGCCAGCAGTCGGAGGGACGCCAGGACGGGTGAAGCTTTCTTT CASSRRDARTGEAFF
TRBJ1-2 . . TRBV11-1 TGTGCCAGCAGCTTTTTGGGGCCTAACTATGGCTACACCTTC CASSFLGPNYGYTF
TRBJ1-4 . . TRBV27 TGTGCCAGCAGAAAACAGGGAGCAGGGGAAAAACTGTTTTTT CASRKQGAGEKLFF
TRBJ1-4 . TRBD1 TRBV19 TGTGCCAGCTCTCAGACAGGGCACTTTGAAAAACTGTTTTTT CASSQTGHFEKLFF
TRBJ2-3 few TRBD1 TRBV7-3 TGTGCCAGCAGCTTAGGACAGGGGATAGATACGCAGTATTTT CASSLGQGIDTQYF
TRBJ2-7 . TRBD1 TRBV18 TGTGCCAGCTCACCGCAACAGGGGTCCGAGGGGCAGTACTTC CASSPQQGSEGQYF
TRBJ1-1 . . TRBV27 TGTGCCAGCAGAAACAGGATTCAAGCTTTCTTT CASRNRIQAFF
TRBJ2-2 once TRBD1 TRBV7-7 TGTGCCAGCAGCTTAGCGGGACAGGGGAGCCCCGGGGAGCTGTTTTTT CASSLAGQGSPGELFF
TRBJ1-6 once TRBD1 TRBV28 TGTGCCAGCAGTTTAGGCTCCGGGACAGGGGGCGATTCACCCCTCCACTTT CASSLGSGTGGDSPLHF
TRBJ2-1 . . TRBV7-3 TGTGCCAGCAGCCCGAGGAGCGGCCATTACAATGAGCAGTTCTTC CASSPRSGHYNEQFF